This TCR beta chain is drawn from a study of blood T cell repertoires in COVID-19. Germline V gives CDR1 SGHKS, CDR2 YYEKEE (reference sequence). This CDR3 has 14 amino acids. The V end lost 0 bases, the J end lost 4 bases, and 5 bases lay between the germline ends. Sequencing used immunoSEQ multiplex PCR; TCRdb keeps in-frame clones, though not all of them. The sample lists some 150,000 clones, about 90% occurring once. This sequence was found in a man in his fifties or sixties with active COVID-19. The V and J genes are TRBV5-5 and TRBJ1-6; the D is unclear. Sequencing was carried out using peripheral blood. The CDR3 sequence is CASSLGQYNSPLHF. The CDR3 bases are TGTGCCAGCAGCTTGGGACAATATAATTCACCCCTCCACTTT.